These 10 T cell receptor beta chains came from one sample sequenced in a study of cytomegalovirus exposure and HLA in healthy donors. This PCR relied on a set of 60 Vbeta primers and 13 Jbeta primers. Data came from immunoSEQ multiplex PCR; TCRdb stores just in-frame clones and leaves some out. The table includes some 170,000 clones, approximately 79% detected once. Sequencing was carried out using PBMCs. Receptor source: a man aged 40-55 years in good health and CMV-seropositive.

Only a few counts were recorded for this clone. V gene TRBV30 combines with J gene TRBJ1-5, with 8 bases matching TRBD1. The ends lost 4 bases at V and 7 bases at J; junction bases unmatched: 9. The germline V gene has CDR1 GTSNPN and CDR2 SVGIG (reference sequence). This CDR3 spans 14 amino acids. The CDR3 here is CAWTLQTGVQPQHF. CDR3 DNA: TGTGCCTGGACTCTCCAGACAGGGGTGCAGCCCCAGCATTTT.

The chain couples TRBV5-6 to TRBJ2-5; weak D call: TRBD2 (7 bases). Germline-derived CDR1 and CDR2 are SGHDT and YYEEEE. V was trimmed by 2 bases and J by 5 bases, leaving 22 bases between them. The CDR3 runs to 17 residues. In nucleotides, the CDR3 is TGTGCCAGCAGCTTTCTAGGGGCGGGGGCTCTGGGGGAGACCCAGTACTTC. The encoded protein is CASSFLGAGALGETQYF.

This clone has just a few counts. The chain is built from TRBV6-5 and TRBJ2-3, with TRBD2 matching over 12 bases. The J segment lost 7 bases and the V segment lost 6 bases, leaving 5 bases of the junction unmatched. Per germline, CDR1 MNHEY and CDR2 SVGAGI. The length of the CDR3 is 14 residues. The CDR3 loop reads CASSPGLAGYTQYF. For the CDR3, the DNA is TGTGCCAGCAGCCCGGGACTAGCGGGCTATACGCAGTATTTT.

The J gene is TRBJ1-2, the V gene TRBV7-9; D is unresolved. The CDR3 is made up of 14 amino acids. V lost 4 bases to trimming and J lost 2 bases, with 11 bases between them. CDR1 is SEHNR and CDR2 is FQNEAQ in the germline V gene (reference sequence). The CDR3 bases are TGTGCCAGCAGCTCGATAGGAGTGAACTATGGCTACACCTTC. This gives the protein CASSSIGVNYGYTF.

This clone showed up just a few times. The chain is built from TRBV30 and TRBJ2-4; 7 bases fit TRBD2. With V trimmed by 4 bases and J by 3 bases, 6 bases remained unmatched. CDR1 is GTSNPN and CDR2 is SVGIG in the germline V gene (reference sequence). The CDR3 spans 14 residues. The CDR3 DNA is TGTGCCTGGATGTGGGGGAGGGGCAAAAACATTCAGTACTTC. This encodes CAWMWGRGKNIQYF.

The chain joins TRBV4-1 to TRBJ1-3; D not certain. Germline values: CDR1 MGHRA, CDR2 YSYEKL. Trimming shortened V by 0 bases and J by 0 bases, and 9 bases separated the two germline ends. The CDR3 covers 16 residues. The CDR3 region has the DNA TGCGCCAGCAGCCAAGACGTCGGAGACTCTGGAAACACCATATATTTT. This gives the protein CASSQDVGDSGNTIYF.

The CDR3 DNA reads TGCGCCAGCAGCCAAGATCCCGACGGGAGGGTAGATACGCAGTATTTT. Amino acids: CASSQDPDGRVDTQYF. The genes are TRBV4-1 and TRBJ2-3; 8 nucleotides line up with TRBD2. V shed 0 bases, J shed 5 bases, and the junction held 7 bases outside the gene matches. Germline CDR1 reads MGHRA; CDR2 reads YSYEKL. CDR3 length equals 16 residues.

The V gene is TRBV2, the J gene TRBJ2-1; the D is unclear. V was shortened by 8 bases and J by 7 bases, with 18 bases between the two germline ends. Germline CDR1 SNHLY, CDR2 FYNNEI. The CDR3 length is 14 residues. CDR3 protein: CASWRPITANEQFF. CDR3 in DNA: TGTGCCAGCTGGCGGCCTATTACCGCTAATGAGCAGTTCTTC.

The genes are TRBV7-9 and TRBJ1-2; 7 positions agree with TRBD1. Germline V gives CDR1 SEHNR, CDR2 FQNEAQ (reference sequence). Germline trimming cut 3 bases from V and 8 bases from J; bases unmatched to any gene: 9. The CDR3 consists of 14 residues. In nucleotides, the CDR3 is TGTGCCAGCAGCTTCGGGACAGAGATGGGAGGCTACACCTTC. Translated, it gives CASSFGTEMGGYTF. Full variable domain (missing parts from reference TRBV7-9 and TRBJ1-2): DTGVSQNPRHKITKRGQNVTFRCDPISEHNRLYWYRQTLGQGPEFLTYFQNEAQLEKSRLLSDRFSAERPKGSFSTLEIQRTEQGDSAMYLCASSFGTEMGGYTFGSGTRLTVV.

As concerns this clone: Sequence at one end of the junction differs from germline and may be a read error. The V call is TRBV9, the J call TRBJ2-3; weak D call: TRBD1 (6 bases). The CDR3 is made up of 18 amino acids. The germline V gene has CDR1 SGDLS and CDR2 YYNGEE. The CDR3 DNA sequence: TGTGCCAGCAGCCCCCGATGGACCGGCGACCGAAGGACAGATCCGCAGTATTTT. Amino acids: CASSPRWTGDRRTDPQYF.